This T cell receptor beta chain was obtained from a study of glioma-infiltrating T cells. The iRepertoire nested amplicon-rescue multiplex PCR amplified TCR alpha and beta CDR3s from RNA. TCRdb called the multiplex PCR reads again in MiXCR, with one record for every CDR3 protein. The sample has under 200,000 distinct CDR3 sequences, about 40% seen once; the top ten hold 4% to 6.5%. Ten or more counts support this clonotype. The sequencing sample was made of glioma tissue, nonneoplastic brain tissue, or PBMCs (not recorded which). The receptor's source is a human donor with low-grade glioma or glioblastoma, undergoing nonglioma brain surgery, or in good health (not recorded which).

CDR3 bases: TGTGCCAGCAGGGCAGGGGGAAGCGACTACGAGCAGTACTTC. It translates to CASRAGGSDYEQYF. The chain combines TRBV28 with TRBJ2-7, with 7 nucleotides matching TRBD1. J lost 3 bases, V lost 6 bases, and 8 bases had no gene match. This CDR3 contains 14 residues. Germline V lookup: CDR1 MDHEN, CDR2 SYDVKM. Combining the CDR3 with reference TRBV28 and TRBJ2-7 gives the whole variable domain DVKVTQSSRYLVKRTGEKVFLECVQDMDHENMFWYRQDPGLGLRLIYFSYDVKMKEKGDIPEGYSVSREKKERFSLILESASTNQTSMYLCASRAGGSDYEQYFGPGTRLTVT.